The 21 T cell receptor beta chains reported below all come from one sample, sequenced in a study of CD8+ T cells in alopecia areata. Extraction and reverse transcription of RNA yielded cDNA as the sequencing template. The repertoire was sequenced with immunoSEQ multiplex PCR; TCRdb's copy has only in-frame clones and lacks some. The table includes about 110,000 clones, almost 60% detected once. The sequenced sample consisted of CD8+ T cells sorted from blood. All receptors come from a human donor in good health.

The CDR3 is CASSDSSSGGAADTQYF. The CDR3 DNA is TGTGCCAGCAGTGACTCGTCTAGCGGGGGGGCGGCAGATACGCAGTATTTT. The chain joins TRBV6-4 to TRBJ2-3, with 12 bases lining up with TRBD2. Germline CDR1 is MRHNA and CDR2 is SNTAGT. V shed 0 bases, J shed 4 bases, and the junction held 5 bases outside the gene matches. The CDR3 is made up of 17 amino acids.

The chain couples TRBV5-6 to TRBJ2-3; 7 bases agree with TRBD2. J lost 5 bases, V lost 4 bases, and 10 bases had no gene match. The CDR3 sequence is 15 residues long. Germline values: CDR1 SGHDT, CDR2 YYEEEE. The CDR3 region is CASSPGGLGEDTQYF. CDR3 DNA sequence: TGTGCCAGCAGCCCGGGAGGTCTGGGGGAAGATACGCAGTATTTT.

The V and J genes are TRBV10-3 and TRBJ1-2; D may be TRBD1 (5 bases). Germline V gene sequence: CDR1 ENHRY, CDR2 SYGVKD. This CDR3 spans 14 amino acids. V lost 6 bases and J 6 bases, leaving 17 bases between the germline ends. Here the CDR3 DNA reads TGTGCCATCAGGGGTTCGACAGCGCCTGATGGCTACACCTTC. Its protein is CAIRGSTAPDGYTF.

The chain combines TRBV15 with TRBJ2-7, with 11 nucleotides matching TRBD1. V shed 1 base, J shed 5 bases, and the junction held 4 bases outside the gene matches. Germline lookup yields CDR1 LNHNV and CDR2 YYDKDF (reference sequence). This CDR3 is 15 amino acids long. The CDR3 DNA is TGTGCCACCAGCAGAGGGACAGGGGGCCCGGACGAGCAGTACTTC. Its translation: CATSRGTGGPDEQYF.

The gene calls are TRBV7-2 and TRBJ2-1; TRBD1 matches 9 bases. CDR1 and CDR2 (germline): SGHTA, FQGNSA. The CDR3 contains 14 residues. V trimming: 5 bases; J trimming: 7 bases; junction bases outside the gene matches: 6. The CDR3 region has the DNA TGTGCCAGCAGCCACGGGACAGGGTGGAATGAGCAGTTCTTC. As protein: CASSHGTGWNEQFF. Based on the CDR3 plus reference TRBV7-2 and TRBJ2-1, the full variable domain is GAGVSQSPSNKVTEKGKDVELRCDPISGHTALYWYRQSLGQGLEFLIYFQGNSAPDKSGLPSDRFSAERTGGSVSTLTIQRTQQEDSAVYLCASSHGTGWNEQFFGPGTRLTVL.

V is TRBV7-9 and J is TRBJ1-6, with a tentative D call TRBD1 (6 bases). Looked up from germline, CDR1 is SEHNR and CDR2 is FQNEAQ (reference sequence). V was shortened by 4 bases and J by 7 bases, with 14 bases between the two germline ends. The CDR3 runs to 15 residues. CDR3 residues: CASSSVTGRNSPLHF. The CDR3 nucleotides read TGTGCCAGCAGCTCAGTAACAGGGAGGAATTCACCCCTCCACTTT.

This clone has just a few counts. The chain uses TRBV29-1 and TRBJ1-2, with D possibly TRBD1 on 6 matching bases. Trimming cost V 3 bases and J 3 bases, with 11 bases left between them. The CDR3 spans 13 residues. CDR1 is SQVTM, CDR2 ANQGSEA, per germline. The CDR3 here is CSVEQGGDYGYTF. In DNA form, the CDR3 reads TGCAGCGTTGAGCAAGGGGGTGACTATGGCTACACCTTC.

This clone has just one count. The chain has TRBV28 and TRBJ2-7, with D possibly matching TRBD1 (5 bases). This CDR3 is 15 amino acids long. V was trimmed by 6 bases and J by 0 bases, leaving 15 bases between them. CDR1 and CDR2 (germline): MDHEN, SYDVKM. This chain's CDR3 is CASSSGQSGSYEQYF. CDR3 in DNA: TGTGCCAGCAGCTCCGGACAATCGGGCTCCTACGAGCAGTACTTC.

In this sample, this clone turned up once. This rearrangement joins TRBV14 to TRBJ2-5; 13 nucleotides line up with TRBD2. Germline V lookup: CDR1 SGHDN, CDR2 FVKESK. J gave up 0 bases and V 6 bases, and 10 bases lay outside the gene matches. The CDR3 covers 18 residues. CDR3 in amino acids: CASRRPGLAGMYQETQYF. The CDR3 DNA reads TGTGCCAGCAGGCGTCCGGGACTAGCGGGAATGTACCAAGAGACCCAGTACTTC.

This clone was recorded many times. This chain joins TRBV29-1 and TRBJ1-1; D ambiguous. The CDR3 length is 15 residues. Germline V gene data show CDR1 as SQVTM and CDR2 as ANQGSEA. V was trimmed by 0 bases and J by 1 base, leaving 12 bases between them. The CDR3 is CSVEDRPTGNTEAFF. CDR3 coding DNA: TGCAGCGTTGAAGATCGGCCAACGGGGAACACTGAAGCTTTCTTT.

The sample holds a few counts of this clone. CDR3 in amino acids: CASCRAGSYEQYF. The CDR3 DNA reads as TGTGCCAGCTGCCGGGCAGGGTCCTACGAGCAGTACTTC. The V and J genes are TRBV13 and TRBJ2-7; perhaps TRBD1 as D (5 bases). The CDR3 totals 13 residues. The V end was cut by 8 bases, the J end by 1 base, with 12 bases between. The germline gives CDR1 PRHDT, CDR2 FYEKMQ (reference sequence). Using reference TRBV13 and TRBJ2-7 for the parts outside the CDR3, the full variable domain is AAGVIQSPRHLIKEKRETATLKCYPIPRHDTVYWYQQGPGQDPQFLISFYEKMQSDKGSIPDRFSAQQFSDYHSELNMSSLELGDSALYFCASCRAGSYEQYFGPGTRLTVT.

This clone was picked up a small number of times. The chain joins TRBV4-3 to TRBJ2-7; TRBD1 agrees at 9 bases. The CDR3 length is 17 residues. The trim removed 0 bases at V and 5 bases at J, leaving 11 bases unmatched. CDR1 and CDR2 (germline): LGHNA, YSLEER. CDR3 sequence: CASSQEGPGQGINEQYF. CDR3 sequence (DNA): TGCGCCAGCAGCCAAGAGGGTCCGGGACAGGGCATCAACGAGCAGTACTTC.

The chain couples TRBV30 to TRBJ1-2, with D unclear. The CDR3 is 13 residues long. CDR1 and CDR2 from the germline V gene are GTSNPN and SVGIG (reference sequence). V gave up 4 bases and J gave up 0 bases, with 9 bases separating them. CDR3 DNA: TGTGCCTGGATAGGCCACCCTAACTATGGCTACACCTTC. Encoded protein: CAWIGHPNYGYTF.

The chain is built from TRBV11-2 and TRBJ2-7; TRBD2 aligns across 8 bases. This CDR3 spans 15 amino acids. Per the germline V gene, CDR1 is SGHAT and CDR2 is FQNNGV. V trimming: 5 bases; J trimming: 7 bases; junction bases outside the gene matches: 13. This CDR3 reads CASSPSPGGHGEQYF. Written as DNA, the CDR3 is TGTGCCAGCAGCCCTAGCCCGGGGGGGCATGGAGAGCAGTACTTC.

The V and J genes are TRBV5-6 and TRBJ1-5, with no clear D. CDR1 and CDR2 (germline): SGHDT, YYEEEE. With 0 bases removed from V and 0 bases from J, the gap between germline ends came to 7 bases. The CDR3 runs to 15 residues. As DNA, the CDR3 is TGTGCCAGCAGCTTGGGAGATTATAGCAATCAGCCCCAGCATTTT. The encoded protein is CASSLGDYSNQPQHF.

This sequence joins TRBV2 and TRBJ2-7; TRBD1 might be the D (6 bases). The CDR3 length is 13 residues. Between the trimmed V and J ends, which lost 6 bases and 2 bases, there was a span of 11 bases. CDR1 is SNHLY and CDR2 is FYNNEI in the germline V gene. The CDR3 protein is CASRLDRPYEQYF. CDR3 DNA: TGTGCCAGCAGACTCGACAGGCCCTACGAGCAGTACTTC.

This clone came up a few times. V usage is TRBV6-1 and J usage is TRBJ1-1; no clear D gene. This CDR3 has 11 residues. Trimming shortened V by 8 bases and J by 8 bases, and 12 bases separated the two germline ends. CDR1 MNHNS and CDR2 SASEGT come from the germline V gene. CDR3 region: CASAVGPEAFF. CDR3 bases: TGTGCCAGCGCGGTAGGGCCAGAAGCTTTCTTT.

This clone appeared a single time. The chain recombines TRBV29-1 with TRBJ1-1; TRBD1 agrees at 8 bases. V lost 6 bases, J lost 1 base, and 4 bases stayed unmatched. The CDR3 contains 13 residues. Germline V CDR1 and CDR2: SQVTM, ANQGSEA. The CDR3 sequence is CSVTGGWNTEAFF. CDR3 bases: TGCAGCGTCACAGGGGGTTGGAACACTGAAGCTTTCTTT.

This clone is labeled as medium-sized (0.01 to 0.1%). The chain has TRBV15 and TRBJ2-6; D gene ambiguous. The CDR3 spans 17 residues. The V gene's germline CDR1 is LNHNV and CDR2 YYDKDF (reference sequence). Trimming removed 0 bases at V and 4 bases at J, with 13 bases between. CDR3 DNA sequence: TGTGCCACCAGCAGAGATGGCCTTGTAGAGGGGGCCAACGTCCTGACTTTC. This translates into CATSRDGLVEGANVLTF. Variable domain in full (rest from reference TRBV15 and TRBJ2-6): DAMVIQNPRYQVTQFGKPVTLSCSQTLNHNVMYWYQQKSSQAPKLLFHYYDKDFNNEADTPDNFQSRRPNTSFCFLDIRSPGLGDTAMYLCATSRDGLVEGANVLTFGAGSRLTVL.

This chain links TRBV19 with TRBJ2-3, with 11 positions matching TRBD2. Per the germline V gene, CDR1 is LNHDA and CDR2 is SQIVND (reference sequence). The CDR3 spans 16 residues. With 5 bases clipped from V and 2 bases from J, the junction kept 6 bases outside the gene matches. The CDR3 loop reads CASSSLAGVPTDTQYF. The CDR3 DNA reads TGTGCCAGTAGTTCACTAGCGGGGGTCCCCACAGATACGCAGTATTTT.

This chain uses TRBV4-1 with TRBJ1-4, with D possibly matching TRBD1 (5 bases). The germline V gene has CDR1 MGHRA and CDR2 YSYEKL. This CDR3 has 15 residues. The V end was cut by 1 base, the J end by 7 bases, with 13 bases between. The CDR3 DNA follows: TGCGCCAGCAGCCAAGTTCTGGGGGGTAGTGAAAAACTGTTTTTT. Amino acid sequence: CASSQVLGGSEKLFF.